These 17 T cell receptor beta chains originate from one sample sequenced in a study of T cell responses to AZD1222 COVID-19 vaccine (dated by TCRdb to about 2021). The meaning of the sample's time point label: baseline before first vaccination. Library creation used the immunoSEQ multiplex PCR assay. TCRdb re-hosts the immuneACCESS table, in-frame sequences only. Its copies lack some clones; in the studies checked, an unresolved V gene accounts for under half of them, and the cause for the rest is not known. The sample table shows 99,000 or so clones, and roughly 93% are seen once. About 5% of the sample is taken by the ten largest. The source was peripheral blood, collected on day 0 of AZD1222 vaccination. Every receptor here comes from an adult in good health.

This chain links TRBV7-3 with TRBJ2-3, with D perhaps matching TRBD2 (6 bases). The CDR3 sequence is 14 residues long. Germline assignment: CDR1 SGHTA and CDR2 FQGTGA. V was pared by 4 bases and J by 6 bases, with 14 bases between. The CDR3 DNA sequence: TGTGCCAGCAGCTCCGGGACTTATCACGATACGCAGTATTTT. As protein: CASSSGTYHDTQYF. Drawing the rest from reference TRBV7-3 and TRBJ2-3, the complete variable domain is GAGVSQTPSNKVTEKGKYVELRCDPISGHTALYWYRQSLGQGPEFLIYFQGTGAADDSGLPNDRFFAVRPEGSVSTLKIQRTERGDSAVYLCASSSGTYHDTQYFGPGTRLTVL.

The V gene is TRBV4-3, the J gene TRBJ2-6; D unclear. This CDR3 spans 15 amino acids. CDR1 and CDR2 from the germline V gene are LGHNA and YSLEER. V shed 0 bases and J shed 2 bases, with 5 bases lying between them. This chain's CDR3 is CASSQDPAGANVLTF. The CDR3 bases are TGCGCCAGCAGCCAAGATCCGGCTGGGGCCAACGTCCTGACTTTC.

In this sample, this clone turned up a few times. Here the CDR3 DNA reads TGCGCCAGCCTGGCCAGGACTAGCGGGAGCCTTTGTTCTTTGTACGAGCAGTACTTC. As protein: CASLARTSGSLCSLYEQYF. The chain uses TRBV10-1 and TRBJ2-7; 13 nucleotides match TRBD2. This CDR3 is 19 amino acids long. J was trimmed by 4 bases and V by 8 bases; bases with no gene match: 20. Germline loops: CDR1 WNHNN, CDR2 SYGVQD (reference sequence).

The chain joins TRBV9 to TRBJ2-1; the D gene is possibly TRBD1 (6 bases). CDR3 length: 14 residues. Trimming pared 4 bases from V and 0 bases from J, leaving 8 bases between. Germline CDR1 and CDR2: SGDLS and YYNGEE. This chain's CDR3 is CASSPGDSYNEQFF. The CDR3 nucleotides read TGTGCCAGCAGCCCAGGGGACTCCTACAATGAGCAGTTCTTC.

V and J are TRBV6-5 and TRBJ2-7, with D hard to call. Between the trimmed V and J ends, which lost 4 bases and 4 bases, there was a span of 5 bases. CDR1 MNHEY and CDR2 SVGAGI come from the germline V gene. The CDR3 contains 11 residues. Written as DNA, the CDR3 is TGTGCCAGCAGTTTCCTATACGAGCAGTACTTC. The encoded protein is CASSFLYEQYF.

The DNA for the CDR3 is TGTGCCAGCAGCTTAGAGGGGGCTCAGCCCCAGCATTTT. The encoded protein is CASSLEGAQPQHF. The rearrangement joins TRBV7-8 to TRBJ1-5, with 7 bases identical to TRBD1. V lost 1 base and J lost 6; bases outside the gene matches: 0. CDR3 length: 13 amino acids. Looked up from germline, CDR1 is SGHVS and CDR2 is FQNEAQ.

V usage is TRBV3-1 (or the pseudogene TRBV3-2) and J usage is TRBJ2-5; D may be TRBD2 (5 bases). The CDR3 sequence is 17 residues long. CDR1 LGHDT and CDR2 YNNKEL come from the germline V gene (reference sequence). The V gene lost 0 bases and the J gene lost 0 bases, with 14 bases spanning the gap. The CDR3 loop reads CASSQDPIGLNQETQYF. CDR3 DNA sequence: TGTGCCAGCAGCCAAGACCCGATAGGACTCAACCAAGAGACCCAGTACTTC.

This chain connects TRBV15 to TRBJ1-2, with TRBD1 identical over 9 bases. J gave up 8 bases and V 0 bases, and 10 bases lay outside the gene matches. The CDR3 has 16 amino acids. Germline V gives CDR1 LNHNV, CDR2 YYDKDF (reference sequence). The CDR3, as DNA: TGTGCCACCAGCAGAGATAAGGGGACAGGGAGAGGCGGCTACACCTTC. This encodes CATSRDKGTGRGGYTF. Combining the CDR3 with reference TRBV15 and TRBJ1-2 gives the whole variable domain DAMVIQNPRYQVTQFGKPVTLSCSQTLNHNVMYWYQQKSSQAPKLLFHYYDKDFNNEADTPDNFQSRRPNTSFCFLDIRSPGLGDTAMYLCATSRDKGTGRGGYTFGSGTRLTVV.

The sample holds one count of this clone. The chain links TRBV7-8 to TRBJ2-5, with 13 bases fitting TRBD2. Trimming took 1 base from V and 5 from J; bases not matched to a gene: 4. Germline CDR1 reads SGHVS; CDR2 reads FQNEAQ. This CDR3 has 16 amino acids. The CDR3 is CASSLVGLAGRETQYF. The CDR3, as DNA: TGTGCCAGCAGCTTAGTGGGACTAGCGGGACGGGAGACCCAGTACTTC.

The chain's CDR3 is CASSGYEQYF. In DNA form, the CDR3 reads TGTGCCAGCAGTGGGTACGAGCAGTACTTC. The genes are TRBV2 and TRBJ2-7; D is unclear. The CDR3 contains 10 residues. The germline V gene has CDR1 SNHLY and CDR2 FYNNEI. Trimming removed 4 bases at V and 4 bases at J, with 2 bases between.

The genes are TRBV10-3 and TRBJ2-4, with a weak D call TRBD2 (6 bases). V was pared by 2 bases and J by 8 bases, with 10 bases between. The CDR3 runs 13 residues. The germline V gene encodes CDR1 ENHRY and CDR2 SYGVKD. The DNA of the CDR3 is TGTGCCATCAGTGAGGGAGGCGGGGACATTCAGTACTTC. It specifies CAISEGGGDIQYF.

The V gene is TRBV5-6, the J gene TRBJ1-6; no firm D call. The ends were cut back, 1 base at V and 5 bases at J, with 1 base in the middle. The germline CDR1 and CDR2 sequences are SGHDT and YYEEEE. This CDR3 has 12 amino acids. CDR3 sequence (DNA): TGTGCCAGCAGCTTGAATAATTCACCCCTCCACTTT. Translating it yields CASSLNNSPLHF.

The rearrangement links TRBV19 to TRBJ1-6, with 10 bases aligning to TRBD1. V lost 4 bases to trimming and J lost 8 bases; unmatched junction nucleotides: 8. Germline CDR1 LNHDA, CDR2 SQIVND (reference sequence). The CDR3 length is 16 residues. The CDR3, as DNA: TGTGCCAGTAGTAGGGCCAGGGACAGGGGTGATTCACCCCTCCACTTT. Its translation is CASSRARDRGDSPLHF.

The V call is TRBV9, the J call TRBJ1-4; maybe TRBD1 (5 bases). V was trimmed by 4 bases and J by 2 bases, leaving 9 bases between them. CDR3 length: 14 residues. The germline V gene encodes CDR1 SGDLS and CDR2 YYNGEE. The CDR3 protein is CASSPAGTNEKLFF. The CDR3 DNA sequence: TGTGCCAGCAGCCCGGCAGGGACTAATGAAAAACTGTTTTTT. Full variable domain (rest looked up from reference TRBV9 and TRBJ1-4): DSGVTQTPKHLITATGQRVTLRCSPRSGDLSVYWYQQSLDQGLQFLIQYYNGEERAKGNILERFSAQQFPDLHSELNLSSLELGDSALYFCASSPAGTNEKLFFGSGTQLSVL.

The genes are TRBV6-5 and TRBJ2-7; TRBD2 matches 8 bases. The CDR3 runs to 13 residues. With 6 bases clipped from V and 7 bases from J, the junction kept 8 bases outside the gene matches. Germline CDR1 MNHEY, CDR2 SVGAGI. The CDR3 DNA follows: TGTGCCAGCAGCCCCGGGACTAGGCGGGAGCAGTACTTC. Translation gives CASSPGTRREQYF.

The gene calls are TRBV19 and TRBJ1-2; the match to TRBD1 covers 10 bases. Unmatched junction bases numbered 3, after V lost 5 bases and J lost 3 bases. Per germline, CDR1 LNHDA and CDR2 SQIVND (reference sequence). The CDR3 contains 14 residues. The CDR3 bases are TGTGCCAGTAGTCCCGGGACAGGGGACTATGGCTACACCTTC. Protein product: CASSPGTGDYGYTF.

The chain carries TRBV5-1 and TRBJ2-7; 10 nucleotides agree with TRBD2. From germline, CDR1 is SGHRS and CDR2 YFSETQ. The CDR3 runs 14 residues. V lost 0 bases, J lost 6 bases, and 3 bases stayed unmatched. This CDR3 reads CASSLEREGGEQYF. The CDR3, as DNA: TGCGCCAGCAGCTTGGAGCGGGAGGGGGGCGAGCAGTACTTC. The variable domain in full, with the rest retrieved from reference TRBV5-1 and TRBJ2-7, is KAGVTQTPRYLIKTRGQQVTLSCSPISGHRSVSWYQQTPGQGLQFLFEYFSETQRNKGNFPGRFSGRQFSNSRSEMNVSTLELGDSALYLCASSLEREGGEQYFGPGTRLTVT.